This TCR beta chain came from a study of shared clonotypes between healthy human individuals. Study as a whole: For every donor, three CD4 naive, three CD4 memory, two CD8 naive and one CD8 memory plates were used.

CD45RO-negative cells were positively selected for CCR7, leaving out terminally differentiated effector memory CD45RA+ cells. The healthy adult donors were HIV-negative and reported no recent acute infections or vaccinations. About this clone: Its antigen remains unidentified.

Study-wide results and caveats: Estimated clonotype richness was generally higher in naive than memory subsets. Even with large depth, rarefaction showed that sorted-subset sequencing was incomplete.

Profiled with immunoSEQ multiplex PCR; TCRdb holds only in-frame clones, not every one. Of a few million clones in the sample, over 85% are singletons; the top ten hold about 1.7%. This TCR came from a man in his late teens or twenties in good health. Some clones in this sample may be carry-over from other donors' samples. Sequenced sample: naive CD8+ T cells from PBMCs.

The CDR3 sequence: CASSEIEASTDTQYF. The CDR3 bases are TGTGCCAGCAGTGAGATTGAGGCTAGCACAGATACGCAGTATTTT. This chain uses TRBV6-1 with TRBJ2-3; D is unresolved. The CDR3 covers 15 residues. The V gene lost 3 bases and the J gene lost 0 bases, with 10 bases spanning the gap. The germline gives CDR1 MNHNS, CDR2 SASEGT.